The entry below gives a single T cell receptor beta chain sequence along with its context. Every bit of the isolated RNA underwent reverse transcription, so sequencing read expressed TCRB transcripts. The read count averaged approximately 3.5 million across naive, central memory and regulatory T cell samples. Repertoires were generated with immunoSEQ multiplex PCR, while TCRdb's copy carries only in-frame clones and drops some. The data show a few hundred thousand clones, approximately 11% seen once. The ends were cut back, 9 bases at V and 0 bases at J, with 3 bases in the middle. The CDR3 is made up of 11 amino acids. Germline CDR1 is MDHEN and CDR2 is SYDVKM. The data are from a study of beta chain features in type 1 diabetes. Study-wide background: Patients did not differ from healthy donors in age, gender or cell yield. There were approximately 110,000,000 sorted cells examined across all samples.

The source of this sequence is a woman in her twenties or thirties in good health. The sequenced sample consisted of naive CD4+ T cells from blood. The rearrangement links TRBV28 to TRBJ1-3; D is uncertain. CDR3 DNA sequence: TGTGCCAGTATCTCTGGAAACACCATATATTTT. It specifies CASISGNTIYF.